This T cell receptor (beta chain) was found in a study of type 1 regulatory T cells. For the study at large: T-allo10 is an in vitro-generated, Tr1-enriched CD4 T cell product specific for alloantigen.

Whole-study findings and limits: Compared with non-type 1 regulatory T cells, type 1 regulatory T cells showed a more restricted TCR repertoire.

TCRdb passed the reads through MiXCR, listing each CDR3 protein once. The sample consists of about 42,000 distinct CDR3 sequences, 10% to 15% of them appearing once. The sample holds many counts of this clonotype. The antigen is unknown. Germline assignment: CDR1 SGHRS and CDR2 YFSETQ. The CDR3 spans 14 residues. Unmatched junction bases numbered 5, after V lost 1 base and J lost 8 bases. The sequencing sample was made of cultured non-Tr1 T cells, either the whole culture or a sorted T cell fraction (not recorded which). The receptor comes from a human donor in good health. V is TRBV5-1 and J is TRBJ2-1, with 8 bases aligning to TRBD1. CDR3 nucleotide sequence: TGCGCCAGCAGCTTGACAGGGGGTTCCCATGAGCAGTTCTTC. Its translation is CASSLTGGSHEQFF.